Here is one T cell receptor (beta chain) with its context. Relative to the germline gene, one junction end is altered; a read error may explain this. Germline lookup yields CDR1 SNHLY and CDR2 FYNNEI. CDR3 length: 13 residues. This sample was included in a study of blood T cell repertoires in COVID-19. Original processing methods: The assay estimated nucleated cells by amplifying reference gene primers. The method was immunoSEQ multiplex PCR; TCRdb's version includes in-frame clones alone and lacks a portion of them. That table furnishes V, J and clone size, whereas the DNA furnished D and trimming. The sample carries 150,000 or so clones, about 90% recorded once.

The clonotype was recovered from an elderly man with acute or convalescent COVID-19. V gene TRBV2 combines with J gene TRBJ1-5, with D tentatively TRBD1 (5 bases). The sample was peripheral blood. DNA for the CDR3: TGTGCCAGCAGTGATGGGGCCTTTTCAACTCGGGATTTT. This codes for CASSDGAFSTRDF. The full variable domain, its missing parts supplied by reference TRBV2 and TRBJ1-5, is EPEVTQTPSHQVTQMGQEVILRCVPISNHLYFYWYRQILGQKVEFLVSFYNNEISEKSEIFDDQFSVERPDGSNFTLKIRSTKLEDSAMYFCASSDGAFSTRDFGDGTRLSIL.